This TCR beta chain was captured in a study of T cell repertoires in cytomegalovirus infection. This clonotype has a count of ten or more. Antigen: not known. TCRdb ran MiXCR on the reads and lists one entry per CDR3 protein. Among some 77,000 distinct CDR3 sequences listed, more than 3.5% were seen once. Regarding the study as a whole: In two of eight donors, the top clonotype was HLA-C-restricted CMV-specific.

V shed 8 bases and J shed 0 bases, with 14 bases lying between them. CDR3 length equals 16 residues. CDR1 and CDR2 (germline): MDHEN, SYDVKM. This receptor was identified in a human donor in good health (CMV status not recorded). Some clones in this sample may be carry-over from other donors' samples. Source material: PBMCs. The gene calls are TRBV28 and TRBJ1-6, with D perhaps matching TRBD1 (6 bases). In DNA, the CDR3 is TGTGCCAGCGGAACGGACAGAAGCTCCTATAATTCACCCCTCCACTTT. Translation: CASGTDRSSYNSPLHF.